Listed below are T cell receptor beta chains from one sample, sequenced in a study of shared clonotypes between healthy human individuals. Some clones are missing from TCRdb's copy, which holds only in-frame ones; the method was immunoSEQ multiplex PCR. The profile shows about 2.2 million clones, 80% to 95% of them singletons. Sequenced: naive CD8+ T cells from PBMCs. These receptors all stem from a man between 18 and 35 years old in good health. Some clones in this sample may be carry-over from other donors' samples. The CDR3 runs from the conserved cysteine through the conserved F or W. Fields, in order: J gene, clone size, V gene, D gene, CDR3 protein, CDR3 DNA. The D gene is left open where the match is weak. Clone size is stated in some rows and not others, as once, few, many or a class when expanded.

TRBJ1-1	-	TRBV6-5	-	CASSYAEITEAFF	TGTGCCAGCAGTTATGCAGAGATAACTGAAGCTTTCTTT
TRBJ1-3	-	TRBV28	-	CASTLSGNTIYF	TGTGCCAGCACCTTATCTGGAAACACCATATATTTT
TRBJ2-5	-	TRBV5-1	-	CATRFFQETQYF	TGCGCCACCAGATTTTTCCAAGAGACCCAGTACTTC
TRBJ2-1	-	TRBV7-3	-	CASSLIASEDNEQFF	TGTGCCAGCAGCTTAATCGCTAGCGAGGACAATGAGCAGTTCTTC
TRBJ2-1	-	TRBV11-3	-	CASSLDRLVNEQFF	TGTGCCAGCAGCTTAGACAGGCTAGTAAATGAGCAGTTCTTC
TRBJ2-7	-	TRBV7-9	-	CASSLVPYEQYF	TGTGCCAGCAGCTTAGTTCCCTACGAGCAGTACTTC
TRBJ2-3	once	TRBV10-3	TRBD2	CAIRTFAGGPSRNTDTQYF	TGTGCCATCAGAACCTTTGCGGGAGGGCCTTCCCGGAACACAGATACGCAGTATTTT
TRBJ2-7	-	TRBV6-5	-	CASSSGSRRMQYF	TGTGCCAGCAGTTCCGGGTCCCGCCGGATGCAGTACTTC
TRBJ1-1	-	TRBV4-1	-	CASSYGGNTEAFF	TGCGCCAGCAGTTACGGGGGGAACACTGAAGCTTTCTTT
TRBJ1-2	-	TRBV30	TRBD1	CAWSLTGGNYGYTF	TGTGCCTGGAGTTTGACAGGGGGGAACTATGGCTACACCTTC
TRBJ2-1	-	TRBV6-5	-	CASRLGPVGYNEQFF	TGTGCCAGCAGACTTGGACCGGTGGGCTACAATGAGCAGTTCTTC
TRBJ1-5	once	TRBV19	-	CASTPRVGYNQPQHF	TGTGCCAGTACCCCAAGGGTCGGGTACAATCAGCCCCAGCATTTT
TRBJ1-2	-	TRBV4-3	TRBD1	CASGGGQGDYGYTF	TGCGCCAGCGGTGGGGGACAGGGGGACTATGGCTACACCTTC
TRBJ2-7	-	TRBV7-6	TRBD2	CASRLQPGLPYEQYF	TGTGCCAGCAGGCTACAACCGGGACTACCCTACGAGCAGTACTTC
TRBJ1-2	-	TRBV29-1	-	CSVLEAEQPYGYTF	TGCAGCGTCCTCGAGGCGGAACAGCCTTATGGCTACACCTTC
TRBJ2-3	-	TRBV5-1	TRBD2	CASSRYGTSGTDTQYF	TGCGCCAGCAGCCGCTACGGGACTAGCGGTACAGATACGCAGTATTTT
TRBJ1-5	-	TRBV27	-	CASSLGVGGNQPQHF	TGTGCCAGCAGTTTAGGAGTTGGAGGGAATCAGCCCCAGCATTTT
TRBJ2-1	-	TRBV27	-	CASSSRIANEQFF	TGTGCCAGCAGTTCTCGAATTGCCAATGAGCAGTTCTTC
TRBJ2-1	-	TRBV7-3	-	CASSPVGADNEQFF	TGTGCCAGCAGCCCCGTAGGAGCTGACAATGAGCAGTTCTTC
TRBJ2-7	-	TRBV28	-	CASRRATTLPPGEQYF	TGTGCCAGCAGAAGAGCCACGACCCTCCCCCCGGGCGAGCAGTACTTC
TRBJ1-1	few	TRBV5-5	TRBD1	CASTPGTVLNTEAFF	TGTGCCAGCACCCCCGGGACAGTTTTGAACACTGAAGCTTTCTTT
TRBJ2-5	-	TRBV25-1	-	CASSEWWDNQETQYF	TGTGCCAGCAGTGAGTGGTGGGACAACCAAGAGACCCAGTACTTC
TRBJ2-7	-	TRBV4-2	TRBD2	CASSQQTSGGYYEQYF	TGTGCCAGCAGCCAACAGACTAGCGGGGGATACTACGAGCAGTACTTC
TRBJ1-3	-	TRBV10-3	-	CAISSTGNSGNTIYF	TGTGCCATCAGTTCAACAGGGAACTCTGGAAACACCATATATTTT
TRBJ1-1	-	TRBV18	-	CASSLSEGGGYTEAFF	TGTGCCAGCTCTCTAAGCGAGGGGGGCGGTTACACTGAAGCTTTCTTT
TRBJ1-1	-	TRBV28	TRBD1	CASSLAGTGNTEAFF	TGTGCCAGCAGTTTAGCCGGGACAGGGAACACTGAAGCTTTCTTT
TRBJ2-3	-	TRBV7-7	TRBD2	CASSPTSGSSDTQYF	TGTGCCAGCAGCCCAACTAGCGGGAGCTCAGATACGCAGTATTTT
TRBJ1-1	-	TRBV4-1	-	CASSHGPVMNTEAFF	TGCGCCAGCAGCCACGGACCAGTCATGAACACTGAAGCTTTCTTT
TRBJ1-1	-	TRBV19	-	CASSIAGDPEAFF	TGTGCCAGTAGTATTGCCGGGGACCCTGAAGCTTTCTTT
TRBJ2-4	-	TRBV5-1	-	CASAPGVGSGNIQYF	TGCGCCAGCGCCCCGGGGGTTGGTTCTGGAAACATTCAGTACTTC
TRBJ2-6	-	TRBV9	-	CASSVYGTPSGANVLTF	TGTGCCAGCAGCGTATACGGGACACCATCTGGGGCCAACGTCCTGACTTTC
TRBJ2-3	-	TRBV5-1	TRBD2	CASSLTGGPDTQYF	TGCGCCAGCAGCTTGACGGGGGGACCAGATACGCAGTATTTT
TRBJ1-5	-	TRBV7-2	-	CASSLVLGGGGQPQHF	TGTGCCAGCAGCTTAGTTCTCGGGGGTGGCGGGCAGCCCCAGCATTTT
TRBJ1-4	once	TRBV7-8	-	CASSSLTATNEKLFF	TGTGCCAGCAGCTCATTGACAGCCACCAATGAAAAACTGTTTTTT
TRBJ1-3	-	TRBV18	-	CASSPPKGFPSGNTIYF	TGTGCCAGCTCACCACCGAAGGGTTTCCCCTCTGGAAACACCATATATTTT
TRBJ2-3	once	TRBV9	TRBD2	CASSARASGQVDTQYF	TGTGCCAGCAGCGCGAGGGCTAGCGGGCAGGTAGATACGCAGTATTTT
TRBJ1-5	once	TRBV5-6	-	CASSPGGGTQPQHF	TGTGCCAGCAGCCCCGGGGGAGGGACACAGCCCCAGCATTTT
TRBJ1-5	-	TRBV7-3	-	CASSLGADQPQHF	TGTGCCAGCAGCTTAGGCGCCGATCAGCCCCAGCATTTT
TRBJ1-1	-	TRBV27	-	CASSGVPLGTIEAFF	TGTGCCAGCAGTGGGGTCCCGCTGGGGACGATAGAAGCTTTCTTT
TRBJ2-1	-	TRBV19	-	CASSRGTLAYNEQFF	TGTGCCAGTAGTAGAGGGACCCTGGCCTACAATGAGCAGTTCTTC
TRBJ2-7	-	TRBV19	-	CASSISLGRSYEQYF	TGTGCCAGTAGTATTTCCCTGGGAAGGTCCTACGAGCAGTACTTC
TRBJ2-2	-	TRBV19	TRBD1	CASKRDRGISIPGELFF	TGTGCCAGTAAAAGGGACAGGGGCATCTCGATCCCCGGGGAGCTGTTTTTT
TRBJ2-3	-	TRBV7-9	-	CASSLPGDTQYF	TGTGCCAGCAGCTTACCGGGAGATACGCAGTATTTT
TRBJ2-7	-	TRBV11-3	-	CASSHRGGYEQYF	TGTGCCAGCAGCCACAGGGGGGGATACGAGCAGTACTTC
TRBJ2-7	-	TRBV29-1	-	CSVEDKQKSYEQYF	TGCAGCGTTGAAGATAAACAGAAATCCTACGAGCAGTACTTC
TRBJ1-2	-	TRBV6-4	TRBD1	CASSDSGTAYYGYTF	TGTGCCAGCAGTGACTCCGGGACAGCTTACTATGGCTACACCTTC
TRBJ2-2	few	TRBV4-1	TRBD2	CASSFLTSVSSGELFF	TGCGCCAGCAGCTTCCTGACTAGCGTCTCTTCTGGGGAGCTGTTTTTT
TRBJ2-7	-	TRBV9	TRBD1	CASSTGGPSYEQYF	TGTGCCAGCAGCACAGGGGGCCCCTCCTACGAGCAGTACTTC
TRBJ1-1	-	TRBV29-1	TRBD1	CSVGRGWGTEAFF	TGCAGCGTTGGCAGGGGGTGGGGGACTGAAGCTTTCTTT
TRBJ2-1	-	TRBV10-3	TRBD2	CAIRVSGRAPNEQFF	TGTGCCATCAGAGTTAGCGGGAGGGCCCCCAATGAGCAGTTCTTC
TRBJ2-5	-	TRBV9	-	CASSVQGKGTQYF	TGTGCCAGCAGCGTACAGGGGAAGGGAACCCAGTACTTC
TRBJ2-1	-	TRBV5-4	-	CASSLRRETAYNEQFF	TGTGCCAGCAGCTTGAGACGGGAGACCGCATACAATGAGCAGTTCTTC
TRBJ1-3	-	TRBV28	-	CASSRNRLPRSGNTIYF	TGTGCCAGCAGCAGAAACAGACTTCCCCGCTCTGGAAACACCATATATTTT
TRBJ2-7	-	TRBV6-5	-	CASSLGPLINYEQYF	TGTGCCAGCAGCCTGGGACCCTTGATTAACTACGAGCAGTACTTC
TRBJ1-5	-	TRBV19	TRBD1	CASSTTGTVRDWGNQPQHF	TGTGCCAGTAGTACGACCGGGACAGTCAGGGATTGGGGCAATCAGCCCCAGCATTTT
TRBJ2-5	-	TRBV29-1	TRBD1	CSVVQGLLETQYF	TGCAGCGTTGTACAGGGGCTTTTGGAGACCCAGTACTTC
TRBJ1-2	-	TRBV7-7	TRBD1	CASSSPGTVYGYTF	TGTGCCAGCAGCTCGCCCGGGACAGTCTATGGCTACACCTTC
TRBJ1-4	-	TRBV2	TRBD1	CASSEAWTGQVEKLFF	TGTGCCAGCAGTGAAGCGTGGACAGGGCAAGTGGAAAAACTGTTTTTT
TRBJ2-6	-	TRBV4-3	-	CASSQGSAGANVLTF	TGCGCCAGCAGCCAAGGGTCAGCTGGGGCCAACGTCCTGACTTTC
TRBJ1-1	few	TRBV13	-	CASSGGSSEAFF	TGTGCCAGCAGCGGGGGGAGCTCTGAAGCTTTCTTT